The source of this T cell receptor beta chain is a study of blood T cell repertoires in COVID-19. On the study more broadly: Sites across the United States, Italy and Spain contributed samples from acute and convalescent COVID-19. From T cells, B-cell-depleted T cells, or PBMCs came the material, which was cDNA or gDNA.

The CDR3 runs 15 residues. Losses at the gene ends were 1 base for V and 1 base for J; bases not matched to a gene: 3. Germline CDR1 MNHEY, CDR2 SMNVEV (reference sequence). The authors' processing: Using reference gene primer amplification, nucleated cell counts were estimated. TCRdb keeps only in-frame clones here, not all; method: immunoSEQ multiplex PCR. V and J calls and clone size are copied from that table; D and trimming were computed from the DNA. The sample lists approximately 240,000 clones; around 84% were seen once. The clonotype was recovered from a woman aged 55-70 years who had recovered from COVID-19. Sequencing used peripheral blood. This chain joins TRBV27 and TRBJ1-1; TRBD1 agrees at 7 bases. CDR3 in amino acids: CASSLFWTGNTEAFF. The CDR3 DNA is TGTGCCAGCAGTTTATTTTGGACAGGGAACACTGAAGCTTTCTTT.